This TCR beta chain was sequenced during a study of post-analysis software for immune sequencing data. Study-level information: Secondary progressive, relapsing-remitting and progressive-relapsing multiple sclerosis were among the included disease courses.

Findings and limits, study-wide: Compared with controls, patients showed significantly lower normalized Chao1 diversity. Patients showed TRBV5-6, TRBV5-1 and TRBV20-1 among roughly 5 TRBV segments more frequent than in controls.

V lost 0 bases and J 0 bases, leaving 9 bases between the germline ends. Germline V gives CDR1 LGHNA, CDR2 YNFKEQ. The CDR3 loop spans 16 amino acids. As concerns this clonotype: Its antigen is not identified.

Carried by the TCR beta cDNA libraries were unique molecular identifiers. Input of about 0.9 to 10 million T cells yielded 500,000 to 650,000 cDNA molecules. TCRdb reprocessed the PCR reads via MiXCR and lists one record per CDR3 protein. This sample has hundreds of thousands of distinct CDR3 sequences, with about 39% found just once. The receptor's source is a girl aged 2 to 10 with multiple sclerosis. The rearrangement joins TRBV4-2 to TRBJ1-5; D unresolved. Sequencing was done on a sample of blood. CDR3 DNA sequence: TGTGCCAGCAGCCAAGACGGGGTCGATAGCAATCAGCCCCAGCATTTT. This gives the protein CASSQDGVDSNQPQHF.